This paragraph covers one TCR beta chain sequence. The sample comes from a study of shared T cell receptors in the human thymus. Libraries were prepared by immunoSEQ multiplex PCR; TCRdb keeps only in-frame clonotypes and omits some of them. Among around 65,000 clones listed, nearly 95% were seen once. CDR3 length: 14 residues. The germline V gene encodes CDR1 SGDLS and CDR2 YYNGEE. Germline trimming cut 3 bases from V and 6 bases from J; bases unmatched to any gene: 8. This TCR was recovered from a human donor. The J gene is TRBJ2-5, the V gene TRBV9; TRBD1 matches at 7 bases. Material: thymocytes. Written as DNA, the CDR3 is TGTGCCAGCAGCGCGCTGGGCAGGGGGAAGACCCAGTACTTC. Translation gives CASSALGRGKTQYF.